The rows below give T cell receptor beta chains drawn from one sample of a study of identical twins. TCRdb re-called the 5' RACE reads through MiXCR, storing one row per CDR3 protein. The sample has approximately 500,000 distinct CDR3 sequences; about 15% are singletons. Separately, the same data were catalogued under a study of yellow fever vaccine responses in identical twins.

Sequencing was done on a sample of CD4+ T cells sorted from blood. These receptors were taken from a woman younger than 35 in good health. CDR3s include the opening cysteine and the closing phenylalanine or tryptophan. A D gene is named only where the DNA matches it firmly. Not all rows give a size; the values are once, few, many and, for expanded clones, a class.

CDR3aa: CSARETSMTKNIQYF
CDR3nt: TGCAGCGCCCGGGAAACATCTATGACCAAAAACATTCAGTACTTC
len: 15
j_gene: TRBJ2-4
abundance: few
d_gene: NA
v_gene: TRBV29-1

CDR3aa: CASSLLAGWMSSGANVLTF
CDR3nt: TGTGCCAGCAGTTTACTCGCGGGGTGGATGAGCTCTGGGGCCAACGTCCTGACTTTC
len: 19
j_gene: TRBJ2-6
abundance: NA
d_gene: NA
v_gene: TRBV28

CDR3aa: CASSQALAGLSYNERFF
CDR3nt: TGCGCCAGCAGCCAAGCCCTAGCGGGTCTCTCCTACAATGAGCGGTTCTTC
len: 17
j_gene: TRBJ2-1
abundance: NA
d_gene: TRBD2
v_gene: TRBV4-1

CDR3aa: CASSQEPETGGWVNTGELFF
CDR3nt: TGTGCCAGCAGCCAAGAACCCGAGACAGGGGGCTGGGTGAACACCGGGGAGCTGTTTTTT
len: 20
j_gene: TRBJ2-2
abundance: few
d_gene: TRBD1
v_gene: TRBV14

CDR3aa: CASTSGGAGNEQFF
CDR3nt: TGCGCCAGCACTAGCGGGGGGGCAGGTAATGAGCAGTTCTTC
len: 14
j_gene: TRBJ2-1
abundance: NA
d_gene: TRBD2
v_gene: TRBV5-1

CDR3aa: CSVGQNRGPAFF
CDR3nt: TGCAGCGTTGGCCAAAACAGGGGGCCGGCTTTCTTT
len: 12
j_gene: TRBJ1-1
abundance: NA
d_gene: TRBD1
v_gene: TRBV29-1

CDR3aa: CASSKGSANTGELFF
CDR3nt: TGTGCCAGCAGCAAAGGGTCGGCAAACACCGGGGAGCTGTTTTTT
len: 15
j_gene: TRBJ2-2
abundance: few
d_gene: NA
v_gene: TRBV7-3

CDR3aa: CASSSRLSSDTQYF
CDR3nt: TGTGCCAGCAGTTCCCGACTAAGTTCAGATACGCAGTATTTT
len: 14
j_gene: TRBJ2-3
abundance: NA
d_gene: NA
v_gene: TRBV27

CDR3aa: CASGEVTGELFF
CDR3nt: TGCGCCAGCGGAGAGGTCACCGGGGAGCTGTTTTTT
len: 12
j_gene: TRBJ2-2
abundance: few
d_gene: NA
v_gene: TRBV10-1

CDR3aa: CASSTEERSASPLHF
CDR3nt: TGTGCCAGTTCGACAGAGGAGAGATCGGCTTCACCCCTCCACTTT
len: 15
j_gene: TRBJ1-6
abundance: few
d_gene: NA
v_gene: TRBV2

CDR3aa: CASSLRERQKSLWF
CDR3nt: TGCGCCAGCAGCTTGAGGGAACGACAGAAGAGCTTGTGGTTC
len: 14
j_gene: TRBJ2-7
abundance: NA
d_gene: NA
v_gene: TRBV5-1

CDR3aa: CATSDWGGLRNEQFF
CDR3nt: TGTGCCACCAGTGATTGGGGGGGACTCCGGAATGAGCAGTTCTTC
len: 15
j_gene: TRBJ2-1
abundance: NA
d_gene: TRBD2
v_gene: TRBV24-1

CDR3aa: CASTPERGGYTDTQYF
CDR3nt: TGTGCCAGCACCCCTGAGCGGGGGGGCTACACAGATACGCAGTATTTT
len: 16
j_gene: TRBJ2-3
abundance: many
d_gene: TRBD2
v_gene: TRBV12-3/TRBV12-4

CDR3aa: CASSYPQGGQPQHF
CDR3nt: TGTGCCAGCAGTTACCCCCAGGGGGGTCAGCCCCAGCATTTT
len: 14
j_gene: TRBJ1-5
abundance: few
d_gene: TRBD1
v_gene: TRBV6-2/TRBV6-3

CDR3aa: CASSEQQSYEQYF
CDR3nt: TGTGCCAGCAGTGAACAACAGTCTTACGAGCAGTACTTC
len: 13
j_gene: TRBJ2-7
abundance: NA
d_gene: NA
v_gene: TRBV6-1

CDR3aa: CASSLWAGASTDTQYF
CDR3nt: TGTGCCAGCAGCTTATGGGCAGGGGCTAGCACAGATACGCAGTATTTT
len: 16
j_gene: TRBJ2-3
abundance: NA
d_gene: NA
v_gene: TRBV7-9

CDR3aa: CATSERGSSYNEQFF
CDR3nt: TGTGCCACCAGTGAGCGGGGGAGCTCCTACAATGAGCAGTTCTTC
len: 15
j_gene: TRBJ2-1
abundance: NA
d_gene: TRBD2
v_gene: TRBV15

CDR3aa: CASSHLQAGGPRETQYF
CDR3nt: TGCGCCAGCAGCCACCTTCAAGCGGGAGGGCCTAGAGAGACCCAGTACTTC
len: 17
j_gene: TRBJ2-5
abundance: few
d_gene: TRBD2
v_gene: TRBV4-1

CDR3aa: CASSYVVYNEQFF
CDR3nt: TGTGCCAGCAGTTACGTTGTATACAATGAGCAGTTCTTC
len: 13
j_gene: TRBJ2-1
abundance: few
d_gene: NA
v_gene: TRBV6-2/TRBV6-3

CDR3aa: CAISESKREGLGEQFF
CDR3nt: TGTGCCATCAGTGAGTCTAAGCGGGAGGGCCTAGGTGAGCAGTTCTTC
len: 16
j_gene: TRBJ2-1
abundance: NA
d_gene: TRBD2
v_gene: TRBV10-3

CDR3aa: CASSLKAGGLDTQYF
CDR3nt: TGTGCCAGCAGCTTAAAGGCGGGGGGGTTGGATACGCAGTATTTT
len: 15
j_gene: TRBJ2-3
abundance: NA
d_gene: TRBD2
v_gene: TRBV7-3